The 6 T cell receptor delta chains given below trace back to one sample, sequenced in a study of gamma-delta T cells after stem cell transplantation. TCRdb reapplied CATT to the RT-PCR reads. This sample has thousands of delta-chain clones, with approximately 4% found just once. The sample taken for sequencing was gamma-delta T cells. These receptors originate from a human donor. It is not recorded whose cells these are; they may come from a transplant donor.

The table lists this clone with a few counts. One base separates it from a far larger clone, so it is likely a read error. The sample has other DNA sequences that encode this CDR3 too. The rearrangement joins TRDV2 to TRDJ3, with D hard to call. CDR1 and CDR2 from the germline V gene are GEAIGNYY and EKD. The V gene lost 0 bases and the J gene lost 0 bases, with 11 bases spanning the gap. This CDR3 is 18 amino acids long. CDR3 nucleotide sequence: TGTGCCTGTGACACCGCTCTTCGAGACTCCTGGGACACCCGACAGATGTTTTTC. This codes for CACDTALRDSWDTRQMFF.

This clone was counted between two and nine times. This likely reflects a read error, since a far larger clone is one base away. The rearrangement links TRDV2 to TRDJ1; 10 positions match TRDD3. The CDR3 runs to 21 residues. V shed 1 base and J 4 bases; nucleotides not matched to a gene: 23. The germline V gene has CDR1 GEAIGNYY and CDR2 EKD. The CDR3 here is CACDTVGSTGGFRVEVDKLIF. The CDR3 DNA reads TGTGCCTGTGACACTGTGGGGAGTACTGGGGGATTTCGGGTCGAGGTCGATAAACTCATCTTT.

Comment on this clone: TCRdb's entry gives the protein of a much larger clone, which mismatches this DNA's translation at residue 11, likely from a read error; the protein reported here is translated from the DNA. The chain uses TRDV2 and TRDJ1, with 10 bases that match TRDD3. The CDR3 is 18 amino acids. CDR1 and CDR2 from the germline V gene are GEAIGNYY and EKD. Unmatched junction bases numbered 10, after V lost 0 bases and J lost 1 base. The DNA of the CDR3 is TGTGCCTGTGACACCGTCGGTACTGGGGGATCCTCCACCGATAAACTCATCTTT. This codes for CACDTVGTGGSSTDKLIF.

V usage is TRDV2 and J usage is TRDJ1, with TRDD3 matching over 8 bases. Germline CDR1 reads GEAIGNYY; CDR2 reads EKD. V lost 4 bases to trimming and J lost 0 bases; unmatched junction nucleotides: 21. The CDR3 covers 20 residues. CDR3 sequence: CACDIAPLGGTNPYTDKLIF. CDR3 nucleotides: TGTGCCTGTGATATCGCTCCACTGGGGGGGACGAACCCCTACACCGATAAACTCATCTTT.

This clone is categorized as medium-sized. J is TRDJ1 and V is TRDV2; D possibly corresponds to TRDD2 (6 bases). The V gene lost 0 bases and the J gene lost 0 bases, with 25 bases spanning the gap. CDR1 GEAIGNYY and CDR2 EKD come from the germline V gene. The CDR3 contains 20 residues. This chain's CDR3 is CACDTLSSYGRGLYTDKLIF. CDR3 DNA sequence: TGTGCCTGTGACACCTTATCATCCTACGGACGAGGCTTGTACACCGATAAACTCATCTTT.

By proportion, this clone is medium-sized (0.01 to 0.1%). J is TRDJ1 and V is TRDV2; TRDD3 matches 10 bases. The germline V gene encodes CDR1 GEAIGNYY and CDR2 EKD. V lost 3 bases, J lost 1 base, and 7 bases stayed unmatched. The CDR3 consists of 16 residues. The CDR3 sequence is CACDALWGIGTDKLIF. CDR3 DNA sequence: TGTGCCTGTGACGCTCTCTGGGGGATAGGCACCGATAAACTCATCTTT.